What follows are 17 T cell receptor beta chains derived from one specimen sequenced in a study of T cells in Graves' hyperthyroidism and ophthalmopathy (dated by TCRdb to between 2018 and 2021). Receptor amplification or capture employed multiplex PCR. The instrument given in TCRdb is Illumina HiSeq 2000. The TCR beta CDR3 regions were amplified from RNA transcripts. The first round of RT-PCR for the TCR CDR3 was performed with the HTBI primer set and the Qiagen OneStep RT-PCR kit. The public reads were run again by TCRdb, first through fastp at Q25 and then through MiXCR, and only productive beta chains were kept. Here each entry gathers all rows of one CDR3 protein and keeps the most common genes and DNA. This sample holds fewer than 700,000 distinct CDR3 sequences; about 16% were observed only once. The leading ten clones occupy 3.8% of the sample. The sample was blood. These receptors all stem from a young woman with Graves' hyperthyroidism.

This clonotype was seen repeatedly, ten times or more. J is TRBJ2-2 and V is TRBV28; a weak D match, TRBD1 (6 bases). Per the germline V gene, CDR1 is MDHEN and CDR2 is SYDVKM. CDR3 length: 14 residues. Between the trimmed V and J ends, which lost 6 bases and 2 bases, there was a span of 10 bases. The CDR3 loop reads CASSLGGNTGELFF. Here the CDR3 DNA reads TGTGCCAGCAGCTTAGGGGGAAACACCGGGGAGCTGTTTTTT.

The table lists this clonotype with many counts. V usage is TRBV6-2 or TRBV6-3 and J usage is TRBJ2-7, with D perhaps TRBD2 (6 bases). The germline V gene has CDR1 MNHEY and CDR2 SVGEGT. V was shortened by 7 bases and J by 1 base, with 17 bases between the two germline ends. This CDR3 has 15 amino acids. The CDR3 coding sequence is TGTGCCAGCACCTCGTTATCACGGGGGTCCTACGAGCAGTACTTC. Translation gives CASTSLSRGSYEQYF.

A remark on this clonotype: A much more abundant neighbour one base away suggests this may be a read error. The chain joins TRBV7-3 to TRBJ2-1; D is possibly TRBD2 (6 bases). Germline CDR1 is SGHTA and CDR2 is FQGTGA. This CDR3 is 13 amino acids long. The CDR3 is CASSFSGGNGQFF. The CDR3, as DNA: TGTGCCAGCAGCTTCTCCGGCGGGAATGGGCAGTTCTTC.

In this sample, this clonotype turned up many times. This chain joins TRBV30 and TRBJ1-4; 8 bases are shared with TRBD1. V dropped 8 bases and J dropped 6; count of bases not matched to a gene: 8. The CDR3 sequence is 13 residues long. From germline, CDR1 is GTSNPN and CDR2 SVGIG (reference sequence). Here the CDR3 DNA reads TGTGCCGGGCTAACAGGGGGAGATGAAAAACTGTTTTTT. As protein: CAGLTGGDEKLFF. The whole variable domain, remainder taken from reference TRBV30 and TRBJ1-4, is SQTIHQWPATLVQPVGSPLSLECTVEGTSNPNLYWYRQAAGRGLQLLFYSVGIGQISSEVPQNLSASRPQDRQFILSSKKLLLSDSGFYLCAGLTGGDEKLFFGSGTQLSVL.

The V call is TRBV6-1, the J call TRBJ1-6; perhaps TRBD1 as D (6 bases). Trimming took 1 base from V and 7 from J, leaving 14 bases between them. There are 16 residues in the CDR3. The V gene's germline CDR1 is MNHNS and CDR2 SASEGT. In DNA form, the CDR3 reads TGTGCCAGCAGTGAAGACGACAGGAGATTGAATTCACCCCTCCACTTT. Translating it yields CASSEDDRRLNSPLHF.

The table lists this clonotype with many counts. The chain carries TRBV12-3 or TRBV12-4 and TRBJ2-1; D is undetermined. There are 14 residues in the CDR3. V was pared by 7 bases and J by 0 bases, with 10 bases between. The CDR3 bases are TGTGCCAGCAATGATCCTAGCTCCTACAATGAGCAGTTCTTC. Translating it yields CASNDPSSYNEQFF.

This clonotype was observed many times. V and J are TRBV6-2 or TRBV6-3 and TRBJ2-1, with 7 bases that match TRBD1. The CDR3 runs 12 residues. The germline V gene encodes CDR1 MNHEY and CDR2 SVGEGT. The J segment lost 7 bases and the V segment lost 5 bases, leaving 2 bases of the junction unmatched. CDR3 amino acids: CASSAQGNEQFF. In DNA form, the CDR3 reads TGTGCCAGCAGTGCACAGGGGAATGAGCAGTTCTTC.

In its sample, this clonotype was seen once. The chain links TRBV9 to TRBJ2-2; possibly TRBD1 for D (5 bases). Germline V CDR1 and CDR2: SGDLS, YYNGEE. Trimming shortened V by 0 bases and J by 1 base, and 13 bases separated the two germline ends. The CDR3 sequence is 17 residues long. CDR3 coding DNA: TGTGCCAGCAGCGTAGGGGGCCCCATACGGAACACCGGGGAGCTGTTTTTT. Translated: CASSVGGPIRNTGELFF.

This clonotype was found many times. The V call is TRBV29-1, the J call TRBJ1-1; D is perhaps TRBD1 (5 bases). The CDR3 extends over 13 amino acids. The germline CDR1 and CDR2 sequences are SQVTM and ANQGSEA. With 5 bases removed from V and 0 bases from J, the gap between germline ends came to 10 bases. The CDR3 DNA sequence: TGCAGCGTTAAGGGGATACTGAACACTGAAGCTTTCTTT. This encodes CSVKGILNTEAFF.

This clonotype was recorded many times. The chain has TRBV6-1 and TRBJ2-3; weak D call: TRBD2 (5 bases). Trimming took off 7 bases at V and 0 bases at J, with 11 bases between the two ends. From germline, CDR1 is MNHNS and CDR2 SASEGT. The CDR3 contains 14 residues. CDR3 sequence reads: CASTPDFSTDTQYF. The CDR3 DNA reads TGTGCCAGCACACCGGACTTTAGCACAGATACGCAGTATTTT.

This clonotype was found many times. The chain links TRBV6-5 to TRBJ1-5; 7 bases fit TRBD1. V was clipped by 0 bases and J by 4 bases; unmatched bases: 0. This CDR3 has 14 amino acids. The germline V gene has CDR1 MNHEY and CDR2 SVGAGI. This CDR3 is CASSYSGQNQPQHF. The CDR3 nucleotides are TGTGCCAGCAGTTACTCGGGACAGAATCAGCCCCAGCATTTT.

On this clonotype itself: Just one base apart from a much larger clone, this may be a read error. J is TRBJ2-1 and V is TRBV3-1; D might be TRBD1 (6 bases). Per the germline V gene, CDR1 is LGHDT and CDR2 is YNNKEL (reference sequence). Trimming took 8 bases from V and 10 from J, leaving 27 bases between them. There are 16 residues in the CDR3. The CDR3 loop is CASGLGVEGDRGEQFF. The DNA for the CDR3 is TGTGCCAGCGGCCTAGGAGTTGAGGGGGATAGGGGAGAGCAGTTCTTC.

This rearrangement joins TRBV19 to TRBJ2-7; TRBD1 aligns across 8 bases. Losses at the gene ends were 3 bases for V and 6 bases for J; bases not matched to a gene: 7. Germline V gives CDR1 LNHDA, CDR2 SQIVND (reference sequence). The CDR3 has 14 residues. The CDR3 DNA follows: TGTGCCAGTAGTATTGGCCAGGGGGCTCTCGAGCAGTACTTC. Its protein product is CASSIGQGALEQYF.

As for this clonotype: A junction end diverges from the germline sequence, so it may reflect a read error. J is TRBJ2-7 and V is TRBV11-2; D is undetermined. This CDR3 contains 15 residues. Germline assignment: CDR1 SGHAT and CDR2 FQNNGV. The CDR3 DNA sequence: TGTGCCAGCAGCTTAGGCCCCGGACGCACCTACGAGCAGTGCTTC. It is translated as CASSLGPGRTYEQCF.

This clonotype has a count of ten or more. The J gene is TRBJ1-1, the V gene TRBV2; D is unclear. This CDR3 comprises 15 residues. Germline V gives CDR1 SNHLY, CDR2 FYNNEI. Trimming stripped 1 base from V and 1 base from J, with 10 bases between. The CDR3 here is CASSEGKAWNTEAFF. The CDR3 DNA reads as TGTGCCAGCAGTGAAGGGAAGGCGTGGAACACTGAAGCTTTCTTT. Using reference TRBV2 and TRBJ1-1 for the parts outside the CDR3, the full variable domain is EPEVTQTPSHQVTQMGQEVILRCVPISNHLYFYWYRQILGQKVEFLVSFYNNEISEKSEIFDDQFSVERPDGSNFTLKIRSTKLEDSAMYFCASSEGKAWNTEAFFGQGTRLTVV.

The J gene is TRBJ2-1, the V gene TRBV11-2; 14 bases match TRBD2. With 4 bases clipped from V and 0 bases from J, the junction kept 11 bases outside the gene matches. This CDR3 comprises 20 residues. CDR1 and CDR2 from the germline V gene are SGHAT and FQNNGV. The CDR3 DNA reads TGTGCCAGCAGCTCCCCCGCCGGGACTAGCGGGAGAAGCTCCTACAATGAGCAGTTCTTC. Its translation: CASSSPAGTSGRSSYNEQFF. Supplemented by reference TRBV11-2 and TRBJ2-1, the full variable domain reads EAGVAQSPRYKIIEKRQSVAFWCNPISGHATLYWYQQILGQGPKLLIQFQNNGVVDDSQLPKDRFSAERLKGVDSTLKIQPAKLEDSAVYLCASSSPAGTSGRSSYNEQFFGPGTRLTVL.

V gene TRBV7-3 combines with J gene TRBJ2-1; 13 nucleotides line up with TRBD2. The germline gives CDR1 SGHTA, CDR2 FQGTGA. After removal of 3 bases from V and 8 bases from J, the junction contained 4 bases not matched to a gene. The CDR3 totals 15 residues. The CDR3 protein is CASSFGLAGVYEQFF. CDR3 coding DNA: TGTGCCAGCAGCTTCGGACTAGCGGGAGTCTATGAGCAGTTCTTC.